Listed below are T cell receptor beta chains from one sample, sequenced in a study of cytotoxic CD8 clonotypes in ibrutinib-treated CLL. Method: immunoSEQ multiplex PCR; TCRdb's copy keeps in-frame clones and lacks some. The top ten hold roughly 6.4% of the sample, which has roughly 220,000 clones, 60% to 80% seen once. The source material was PBMCs, sampled after 12 months of ibrutinib treatment. The origin of the receptors is a human donor with chronic lymphocytic leukemia. CDR3s include the opening cysteine and the closing phenylalanine or tryptophan. A D gene is named only where the DNA matches it firmly. The size entry is marked missing in some rows and otherwise reads once, few, many or a size class.

d_call: -
clone_size: once
j_call: TRBJ2-6
v_call: TRBV11-3
cdr3_aa: CASSSRVSGANVLTF
cdr3_nt: TGTGCCAGCAGCTCCAGGGTCTCTGGGGCCAACGTCCTGACTTTC

d_call: -
clone_size: -
j_call: TRBJ2-2
v_call: TRBV7-3
cdr3_aa: CASSLVGGTGELFF
cdr3_nt: TGTGCCAGCAGCTTAGTGGGTGGCACCGGGGAGCTGTTTTTT

d_call: -
clone_size: -
j_call: TRBJ2-1
v_call: TRBV5-1
cdr3_aa: CASSWSPTGGNEQFF
cdr3_nt: TGCGCCAGCAGCTGGAGTCCGACTGGGGGCAATGAGCAGTTCTTC

d_call: TRBD2
clone_size: few
j_call: TRBJ2-2
v_call: TRBV7-3
cdr3_aa: CASSLAGGFGELFF
cdr3_nt: TGTGCCAGCAGCTTAGCGGGAGGGTTCGGGGAGCTGTTTTTT

d_call: TRBD2
clone_size: -
j_call: TRBJ2-2
v_call: TRBV27
cdr3_aa: CASSFGGRNTGELFF
cdr3_nt: TGTGCCAGCAGTTTCGGGGGGAGGAACACCGGGGAGCTGTTTTTT

d_call: -
clone_size: -
j_call: TRBJ2-3
v_call: TRBV5-1
cdr3_aa: CASSLVPGKADTQYF
cdr3_nt: TGCGCCAGCAGCTTGGTTCCGGGGAAAGCAGATACGCAGTATTTT

d_call: -
clone_size: -
j_call: TRBJ2-1
v_call: TRBV2
cdr3_aa: CASSPSTRQFF
cdr3_nt: TGTGCCAGCAGTCCGAGCACCCGGCAGTTCTTC

d_call: -
clone_size: once
j_call: TRBJ1-1
v_call: TRBV7-9
cdr3_aa: CASKVGGYTEAFF
cdr3_nt: TGTGCCAGCAAAGTCGGGGGGTACACTGAAGCTTTCTTT

d_call: TRBD2
clone_size: few
j_call: TRBJ2-1
v_call: TRBV7-8
cdr3_aa: CARSGGRHEQFF
cdr3_nt: TGTGCCAGGAGCGGGGGGCGGCATGAGCAGTTCTTC

d_call: TRBD2
clone_size: -
j_call: TRBJ2-7
v_call: TRBV5-1
cdr3_aa: CASSISGREDEQYF
cdr3_nt: TGCGCCAGCAGCATCAGCGGGAGGGAGGACGAGCAGTACTTC

d_call: -
clone_size: few
j_call: TRBJ1-6
v_call: TRBV7-3
cdr3_aa: CASSRGSSYNSPLHF
cdr3_nt: TGTGCCAGCAGCCGGGGTAGCTCCTATAATTCACCCCTCCACTTT

d_call: -
clone_size: -
j_call: TRBJ2-3
v_call: TRBV4-2
cdr3_aa: CASSHPAEPTDTQYF
cdr3_nt: TGTGCCAGCAGCCACCCCGCGGAACCCACAGATACGCAGTATTTT

d_call: -
clone_size: -
j_call: TRBJ2-5
v_call: TRBV4-1
cdr3_aa: CASSQVAQGRETQYF
cdr3_nt: TGCGCCAGCAGCCAAGTGGCACAGGGACGAGAGACCCAGTACTTC

d_call: -
clone_size: few
j_call: TRBJ1-6
v_call: TRBV4-2
cdr3_aa: CASSHGGQSYNSPLHF
cdr3_nt: TGTGCCAGCAGCCACGGTGGACAGAGCTATAATTCACCCCTCCACTTT

d_call: -
clone_size: -
j_call: TRBJ2-2
v_call: TRBV27
cdr3_aa: CASSLDFLGAVAGELFF
cdr3_nt: TGTGCCAGCAGTTTGGATTTCTTGGGGGCCGTGGCCGGGGAGCTGTTTTTT

d_call: -
clone_size: -
j_call: TRBJ2-1
v_call: TRBV27
cdr3_aa: CASRGVGLGANEQFF
cdr3_nt: TGTGCCAGCCGTGGTGTGGGGTTAGGGGCCAATGAGCAGTTCTTC

d_call: TRBD2
clone_size: -
j_call: TRBJ2-3
v_call: TRBV7-3
cdr3_aa: CASSQQPGLAGTFADTQYF
cdr3_nt: TGTGCCAGCAGCCAGCAGCCGGGACTAGCGGGAACCTTCGCAGATACGCAGTATTTT

d_call: TRBD1
clone_size: few
j_call: TRBJ1-5
v_call: TRBV28
cdr3_aa: CASSFLGTGAGQPQHF
cdr3_nt: TGTGCCAGCAGTTTTCTTGGGACAGGGGCTGGACAGCCCCAGCATTTT

d_call: -
clone_size: -
j_call: TRBJ1-5
v_call: TRBV19
cdr3_aa: CASSNPRHSNQPQHF
cdr3_nt: TGTGCCAGTAGTAATCCTCGACACAGCAATCAGCCCCAGCATTTT

d_call: -
clone_size: -
j_call: TRBJ2-7
v_call: TRBV5-1
cdr3_aa: CASSLGTTSEQYF
cdr3_nt: TGCGCCAGCAGCTTGGGGACTACTAGCGAGCAGTACTTC

d_call: TRBD2
clone_size: -
j_call: TRBJ2-3
v_call: TRBV29-1
cdr3_aa: CSVAGGSTDTQYF
cdr3_nt: TGCAGCGTTGCTGGCGGGAGTACAGATACGCAGTATTTT

d_call: -
clone_size: -
j_call: TRBJ1-1
v_call: TRBV30
cdr3_aa: CACSWRGLNTEAFF
cdr3_nt: TGTGCCTGTTCTTGGCGGGGACTAAACACTGAAGCTTTCTTT

d_call: -
clone_size: few
j_call: TRBJ2-7
v_call: TRBV9
cdr3_aa: CASSVVGDPSYEQYF
cdr3_nt: TGTGCCAGCAGCGTAGTAGGGGACCCGTCCTACGAGCAGTACTTC

d_call: -
clone_size: -
j_call: TRBJ2-5
v_call: TRBV6-6
cdr3_aa: CASSLSGVQETQYF
cdr3_nt: TGTGCCAGCAGTCTCTCGGGGGTCCAAGAGACCCAGTACTTC

d_call: TRBD2
clone_size: few
j_call: TRBJ2-5
v_call: TRBV28
cdr3_aa: CASSLIAGAGETQYF
cdr3_nt: TGTGCCAGCAGTTTAATAGCGGGGGCCGGGGAGACCCAGTACTTC

d_call: TRBD1
clone_size: -
j_call: TRBJ1-1
v_call: TRBV5-6
cdr3_aa: CASSWGQGAKTEAFF
cdr3_nt: TGTGCCAGCAGCTGGGGACAGGGGGCGAAGACTGAAGCTTTCTTT

d_call: TRBD1
clone_size: once
j_call: TRBJ2-7
v_call: TRBV25-1
cdr3_aa: CASSDSGTGGYEQYF
cdr3_nt: TGTGCCAGCAGTGACTCCGGGACAGGGGGCTACGAGCAGTACTTC

d_call: -
clone_size: -
j_call: TRBJ2-2
v_call: TRBV5-1
cdr3_aa: CASSLEVQNTGELFF
cdr3_nt: TGCGCCAGCAGCTTGGAGGTTCAGAACACCGGGGAGCTGTTTTTT

d_call: -
clone_size: -
j_call: TRBJ1-2
v_call: TRBV28
cdr3_aa: CASSFPEYYGYTF
cdr3_nt: TGTGCCAGCAGTTTTCCCGAGTACTATGGCTACACCTTC

d_call: TRBD1
clone_size: -
j_call: TRBJ2-5
v_call: TRBV19
cdr3_aa: CASSTDRGLETQYF
cdr3_nt: TGTGCCAGTAGCACGGACAGGGGCCTCGAGACCCAGTACTTC

d_call: TRBD2
clone_size: -
j_call: TRBJ2-2
v_call: TRBV6-5
cdr3_aa: CASSRGGWTGELFF
cdr3_nt: TGTGCCAGCAGCCGCGGGGGGTGGACCGGGGAGCTGTTTTTT

d_call: -
clone_size: -
j_call: TRBJ1-5
v_call: TRBV30
cdr3_aa: CAWSALGLSNQPQHF
cdr3_nt: TGTGCCTGGAGTGCCCTGGGGCTTAGCAATCAGCCCCAGCATTTT

d_call: TRBD2
clone_size: few
j_call: TRBJ2-1
v_call: TRBV7-2
cdr3_aa: CASSGGGLAGSNEQFF
cdr3_nt: TGTGCCAGCAGCGGGGGAGGACTAGCGGGAAGCAATGAGCAGTTCTTC

d_call: -
clone_size: -
j_call: TRBJ2-3
v_call: TRBV6-5
cdr3_aa: CASSYSARTDTQYF
cdr3_nt: TGTGCCAGCAGTTACTCGGCCCGAACAGATACGCAGTATTTT

d_call: -
clone_size: -
j_call: TRBJ1-2
v_call: TRBV4-1
cdr3_aa: CASSQKIPLNYGYTF
cdr3_nt: TGCGCCAGCAGCCAAAAGATCCCCCTTAACTATGGCTACACCTTC

d_call: -
clone_size: -
j_call: TRBJ2-1
v_call: TRBV11-3
cdr3_aa: CASSLGGQNHNEQFF
cdr3_nt: TGTGCCAGCAGCTTAGGCGGACAGAACCACAATGAGCAGTTCTTC

d_call: -
clone_size: -
j_call: TRBJ1-3
v_call: TRBV29-1
cdr3_aa: CSVGVRSGRYSDTIYF
cdr3_nt: TGCAGCGTTGGGGTCCGGAGTGGCAGGTACTCGGACACCATATATTTT

d_call: TRBD1
clone_size: -
j_call: TRBJ1-4
v_call: TRBV6-5
cdr3_aa: CASRDRGAGEKLFF
cdr3_nt: TGTGCCAGCAGAGACAGGGGAGCGGGGGAAAAACTGTTTTTT

d_call: -
clone_size: -
j_call: TRBJ1-3
v_call: TRBV2
cdr3_aa: CARAGQGASSGNTIYF
cdr3_nt: TGTGCCAGGGCAGGGCAGGGTGCCAGTTCAGGAAACACCATATATTTT

d_call: -
clone_size: few
j_call: TRBJ1-3
v_call: TRBV30
cdr3_aa: CAWSAGGNTIYF
cdr3_nt: TGTGCCTGGTCGGCAGGGGGAAACACCATATATTTT

d_call: -
clone_size: -
j_call: TRBJ2-3
v_call: TRBV6-5
cdr3_aa: CASSYNGQMDTQYF
cdr3_nt: TGTGCCAGCAGTTACAACGGCCAGATGGATACGCAGTATTTT

d_call: TRBD2
clone_size: -
j_call: TRBJ2-7
v_call: TRBV9
cdr3_aa: CASSTGLDTYEQYF
cdr3_nt: TGTGCCAGCAGCACGGGACTAGATACCTACGAGCAGTACTTC